Below are 24 T cell receptor beta chains sequenced from a single sample in a study of Graves' ophthalmopathy and Graves' hyperthyroidism listed by TCRdb under 2018. Sequenced using an Illumina HiSeq 2000. TCR beta CDR3 regions were amplified from RNA transcripts for repertoire sequencing. The first round of RT-PCR was done with HTBI primers and the Qiagen OneStep RT-PCR kit, and was followed by a second round of multiplex PCR, then size selection and purification. TCRdb reworked the public reads: Q25 trimming with fastp, MiXCR clone assembly, productive beta chains retained. Rows are unified per CDR3 protein, each entry keeping the most common DNA and genes. This sample lists over a million distinct CDR3 sequences; 36% were detected once. In total, the top ten clones hold 11% of the sample. Sequenced sample: peripheral blood or thyroid tissue (not recorded which). These TCRs come from an adult man with Graves' hyperthyroidism.

This clonotype was seen repeatedly, ten times or more. The J gene is TRBJ1-5, the V gene TRBV7-6; TRBD1 aligns across 9 bases. Trimming cost V 5 bases and J 8 bases; bases outside gene matches: 7. This CDR3 has 14 amino acids. CDR1 and CDR2 (germline): SGHVS, FNYEAQ. The CDR3 loop reads CASSEDRGAEPQHF. The DNA for the CDR3 is TGTGCCAGCAGCGAGGACAGGGGCGCAGAGCCCCAGCATTTT.

This clonotype was found many times. The V call is TRBV19, the J call TRBJ1-2, with D tentatively TRBD1 (6 bases). Between the trimmed V and J ends, which lost 8 bases and 7 bases, there was a span of 17 bases. There are 13 residues in the CDR3. Germline V gives CDR1 LNHDA, CDR2 SQIVND (reference sequence). The CDR3 here is CASWGAGPLGYTF. CDR3 coding DNA: TGTGCCAGTTGGGGGGCCGGCCCCCTTGGCTACACCTTC.

V is TRBV9 and J is TRBJ2-7; 7 nucleotides agree with TRBD2. Germline CDR1 is SGDLS and CDR2 is YYNGEE. This CDR3 has 16 amino acids. With V trimmed by 3 bases and J by 0 bases, 9 bases remained unmatched. DNA for the CDR3: TGTGCCAGCAGCGCGTCTAGCGGAGCCCTCTCCTACGAGCAGTACTTC. Translation: CASSASSGALSYEQYF.

CDR3 in amino acids: CAIRPRLTADGYTF. Here the CDR3 DNA reads TGTGCCATCAGACCCCGCCTGACAGCGGATGGCTACACCTTC. The chain is built from TRBV10-3 and TRBJ1-2; D might be TRBD1 (5 bases). Germline CDR1 ENHRY, CDR2 SYGVKD. This CDR3 region has 14 residues. The V gene lost 6 bases and the J gene lost 6 bases, with 17 bases spanning the gap.

V gene TRBV9 combines with J gene TRBJ1-6; perhaps TRBD1 as D (5 bases). The V end was cut by 5 bases, the J end by 7 bases, with 16 bases between. Germline-derived CDR1 and CDR2 are SGDLS and YYNGEE. The length of the CDR3 is 15 residues. CDR3 amino acids: CASSSPGRRNSPLHF. DNA of the CDR3: TGTGCCAGCAGTTCCCCGGGACGACGAAATTCACCCCTCCACTTT.

In its sample, this clonotype was seen a few times. V usage is TRBV10-3 and J usage is TRBJ2-5, with 11 bases matching TRBD2. The CDR3 is 16 residues long. J gave up 5 bases and V 10 bases, and 15 bases lay outside the gene matches. The V gene's germline CDR1 is ENHRY and CDR2 SYGVKD. The CDR3 nucleotides are TGTGCCAGCAGCTCTGTAGCGGGAGGGGGACAGGAGACCCAGTACTTC. This encodes CASSSVAGGGQETQYF.

This clonotype was found a few times. CDR3 nucleotides: TGTGCCAGCAGCTTGGGGGGACCTAGGAGGGACACTGAAGCTTTCTTT. Amino acids: CASSLGGPRRDTEAFF. The chain carries TRBV5-4 and TRBJ1-1, with a tentative D call TRBD1 (5 bases). The CDR3 is 16 amino acids. CDR1 is SGHNT and CDR2 is YYREEE in the germline V gene (reference sequence). The V gene lost 0 bases and the J gene lost 3 bases, with 15 bases spanning the gap.

As regards this clonotype: Possible read error: a much larger clone is one base away. This chain joins TRBV10-2 and TRBJ1-1; D not resolved. The V gene's germline CDR1 is WSHSY and CDR2 SAAADI. The CDR3 loop spans 14 amino acids. This CDR3 is CTSSSRGVGTEAFF. CDR3 in DNA: TGCACCAGCAGTTCCCGCGGGGTAGGGACTGAAGCTTTCTTT.

This chain joins TRBV6-5 and TRBJ1-1, with D tentatively TRBD1 (5 bases). Germline CDR1 and CDR2: MNHEY and SVGAGI. The CDR3 spans 13 residues. V was cut by 2 bases and J by 5 bases, with 9 bases left in between. The CDR3 loop reads CASSYGAQTEAFF. The CDR3 bases are TGTGCCAGCAGTTACGGGGCACAGACTGAAGCTTTCTTT.

This clonotype appeared a few times. The genes are TRBV12-3 or TRBV12-4 and TRBJ1-1; D is possibly TRBD1 (5 bases). This CDR3 is built from 13 residues. V lost 4 bases, J lost 6 bases, and 12 bases lay in between. The CDR3 loop is CASSSRGDAEAFF. The CDR3 DNA is TGTGCCAGCAGTTCTCGGGGGGACGCTGAAGCTTTCTTT.

Ten or more counts support this clonotype. This chain links TRBV7-2 with TRBJ2-7; 8 positions agree with TRBD1. This CDR3 comprises 15 residues. Trimming at V came to 1 base and at J to 6 bases, leaving 8 bases not matched to a gene. Germline CDR1 reads SGHTA; CDR2 reads FQGNSA. This CDR3 is CASSLGPGQGREQYF. In DNA, the CDR3 is TGTGCCAGCAGCTTAGGGCCCGGACAGGGTCGCGAGCAGTACTTC.

This chain joins TRBV7-2 and TRBJ1-6; D ambiguous. The CDR3 contains 15 residues. Germline-derived CDR1 and CDR2 are SGHTA and FQGNSA. V was pared by 0 bases and J by 9 bases, with 12 bases between. This CDR3 is CASSLALAAVSPLHF. The CDR3 nucleotides read TGTGCCAGCAGCTTAGCGCTGGCGGCGGTTTCACCCCTCCACTTT.

This clonotype was seen more than once but under ten times. This chain joins TRBV24-1 and TRBJ1-1; tentative D call: TRBD1 (5 bases). V dropped 5 bases and J dropped 10 bases, with 13 bases sitting between them. Germline CDR1 and CDR2: KGHDR and SFDVKD. This CDR3 has 12 residues. The CDR3 sequence is CATSGDGGRAFF. CDR3 in DNA: TGTGCCACCAGTGGGGACGGAGGTCGAGCTTTCTTT.

This clonotype was counted only a few times. The chain recombines TRBV12-3 or TRBV12-4 with TRBJ2-5, with 11 bases that match TRBD1. The CDR3 has 16 amino acids. Trimming took 3 bases from V and 4 from J; bases not matched to a gene: 7. The CDR3 region is CASSFGDRGSLETQYF. CDR3 in DNA: TGTGCCAGCAGTTTTGGGGACAGGGGGAGCTTAGAGACCCAGTACTTC.

In regard to this clonotype: A much bigger clone sits one base away, suggesting this may be a read error. This chain uses TRBV7-2 with TRBJ1-4; D unclear. The V and J ends lost 4 bases and 2 bases respectively, with 11 bases between them. The germline V gene has CDR1 SGHTA and CDR2 FQGNSA. The CDR3 contains 15 residues. The CDR3 spells CASSSARATNEKLFF. The CDR3 region has the DNA TGTGCCAGCAGCTCCGCGAGGGCCACTAATGAAAAACTGTTTTTT.

This clonotype was seen many times. The chain employs TRBV6-1 and TRBJ1-5; D unclear. Germline V CDR1 and CDR2: MNHNS, SASEGT. The CDR3 is 14 amino acids. V was shortened by 1 base and J by 8 bases, with 12 bases between the two germline ends. The CDR3 DNA is TGTGCCAGCAGTGAAGGTGGCGGACCAGAGCCCCAGCATTTT. Protein: CASSEGGGPEPQHF.

V is TRBV12-3 or TRBV12-4 and J is TRBJ2-7, with D possibly being TRBD1 (5 bases). V lost 5 bases and J lost 6, with 14 bases in between. The CDR3 is 13 amino acids. CDR3 bases: TGTGCCAGCAGTCCTCCCGACAGTCGCGAGCAGTACTTC. Translated, it gives CASSPPDSREQYF.

This clonotype has only a few counts. The chain is built from TRBV5-1 and TRBJ2-2; 10 positions match TRBD1. The CDR3 totals 19 residues. J was trimmed by 3 bases and V by 4 bases; bases with no gene match: 15. Germline loops: CDR1 SGHRS, CDR2 YFSETQ. DNA of the CDR3: TGCGCCAGCAGCCCTCCTAGGACAGGGGGGCCCTCTGACACCGGGGAGCTGTTTTTT. Translated, it gives CASSPPRTGGPSDTGELFF.

This sequence joins TRBV7-9 and TRBJ1-2; 7 nucleotides match TRBD1. The length of the CDR3 is 15 residues. The germline gives CDR1 SEHNR, CDR2 FQNEAQ (reference sequence). V was pared by 6 bases and J by 5 bases, with 12 bases of the junction left unmatched. The CDR3 nucleotides read TGTGCCAGCAGTTACTCGTCCGGGACAGAATATGGCTACACCTTC. Translation gives CASSYSSGTEYGYTF.

There are many counts of this clonotype. The chain combines TRBV29-1 with TRBJ1-2, with 9 bases lining up with TRBD1. V dropped 0 bases and J dropped 7; count of bases not matched to a gene: 6. CDR1 is SQVTM, CDR2 ANQGSEA, per germline. CDR3 length: 14 residues. CDR3 DNA: TGCAGCGTTGAAGACCATACAGGGGGCGGTGGCTACACCTTC. It yields the protein CSVEDHTGGGGYTF.

This clonotype was counted at least ten times. J is TRBJ1-5 and V is TRBV20-1; possibly TRBD1 for D (5 bases). CDR1 DFQATT and CDR2 SNEGSKA come from the germline V gene (reference sequence). V shed 7 bases and J shed 2 bases, with 18 bases lying between them. The CDR3 is 15 residues long. The CDR3 DNA is TGCAGTGGAGTGTCGGTGGGGGGAGGCAATCAGCCCCAGCATTTT. This codes for CSGVSVGGGNQPQHF.

In its sample, this clonotype was seen a few times. The chain recombines TRBV20-1 with TRBJ1-2; a possible D gene is TRBD1 (5 bases). The germline V gene has CDR1 DFQATT and CDR2 SNEGSKA (reference sequence). The CDR3 is 13 amino acids. V lost 6 bases, J lost 3 bases, and 14 bases lay in between. In DNA, the CDR3 is TGCAGTGCACGGGACCCTGCGGACTATGGCTACACCTTC. Protein: CSARDPADYGYTF.

This clonotype was seen many times. This chain connects TRBV10-3 to TRBJ1-1, with 11 bases aligning to TRBD1. The V segment lost 7 bases and the J segment 5 bases; nucleotides outside the gene matches: 6. This CDR3 has 14 amino acids. CDR1 and CDR2 (germline): ENHRY, SYGVKD. CDR3: CAIKGTGGWTEAFF. The CDR3 bases are TGTGCCATCAAAGGGACAGGGGGATGGACTGAAGCTTTCTTT.

The chain carries TRBV7-8 and TRBJ2-5, with 7 bases lining up with TRBD1. CDR3 length equals 14 residues. V dropped 5 bases and J dropped 4; count of bases not matched to a gene: 7. Germline V gives CDR1 SGHVS, CDR2 FQNEAQ. The CDR3 sequence is CASSTRDSLETQYF. DNA of the CDR3: TGTGCCAGCAGCACAAGGGACAGCTTAGAGACCCAGTACTTC.